One sample yielded the 2 T cell receptor beta chains listed below, sequenced in a study of glioma-infiltrating T cells after dendritic cell vaccination. Here immunoSEQ multiplex PCR was the method, and the copy in TCRdb shows in-frame clones only, minus some. The data hold fewer than 40,000 clones, with 90% observed a single time. The specimen was blood, collected before dendritic cell vaccination. All receptors come from a human donor with glioblastoma.

In this sample, this clone turned up once. DNA for the CDR3: TGTGCCAGCAGTGCCCAAAACGACAGAAGTAAACAAGAGACCCAGTACTTC. Translated, it gives CASSAQNDRSKQETQYF. The chain links TRBV6-1 to TRBJ2-5; possibly TRBD1 for D (5 bases). The CDR3 extends over 17 amino acids. The V end lost 4 bases, the J end lost 2 bases, and 20 bases lay between the germline ends. Germline V CDR1 and CDR2: MNHNS, SASEGT.

The rearrangement links TRBV7-2 to TRBJ2-7; 12 bases line up with TRBD2. CDR3 length: 17 residues. Per the germline V gene, CDR1 is SGHTA and CDR2 is FQGNSA. Losses at the gene ends were 5 bases for V and 6 bases for J; bases not matched to a gene: 14. This chain's CDR3 is CASSARVTSGGRIEQYF. The CDR3 bases are TGTGCCAGCAGCGCACGAGTGACTAGCGGGGGACGTATCGAGCAGTACTTC.